These 24 T cell receptor beta chains share one sample of origin, sequenced in a study of CD8+ T cells in alopecia areata. Combined cutaneous lymph node cells underwent sorting by CD4, CD8alpha, NKG2D, NKG2ACE and additional markers. cDNA prepared by RNA extraction and subsequent reverse transcription served as the template for sequencing. Sequencing was performed with immunoSEQ multiplex PCR; in TCRdb, only in-frame clones are kept and a portion is missing. The data show more than 250,000 clones, with none appearing a single time. Material for sequencing was CD4+ T cells sorted from a lymph node. Source of these receptors: a C3H/HeJ mouse with alopecia areata. Mice of this strain are of MHC haplotype H2-k.

With respect to this clone: The genes and germline here are from mouse. The CDR3 extends 4 residues past the end of the read, so its final part is completed from the germline J gene. The V call is TRBV14, the J call TRBJ2-2; 7 bases line up with TRBD2. Germline V gene data show CDR1 as SGHDT and CDR2 as FRDEAV. The CDR3 sequence is 16 residues long. Losses at the gene ends were 5 bases for V and 1 base for J; bases not matched to a gene: 8. Here the CDR3 reads CASSPDWRENTGQLYF. The CDR3 bases that were read are TGTGCCAGCAGCCCGGACTGGAGGGAAAACACCGGG.

About this clone itself: Gene names are mouse gene names. From the germline J gene comes the end of the CDR3, since the read stops 4 residues before it. The same CDR3 can be traced to other DNA sequences in this sample. This chain joins TRBV19 and TRBJ2-7; D perhaps matches TRBD1 (6 bases). CDR3 length: 13 residues. The germline V gene encodes CDR1 FNHDT and CDR2 SITEND (reference sequence). The chain's CDR3 is CASSIRTEYEQYF. CDR3 DNA (partial): TGTGCCAGCAGTATACGGACAGAATAT.

In its sample, this clone was seen a few times. Gene and germline names: mouse. The read ends 4 residues early relative to the CDR3; the germline J gene fills the gap. Other DNA sequences within the sample encode an identical CDR3. The V gene is TRBV13-1, the J gene TRBJ2-5, with a tentative D call TRBD2 (6 bases). Germline lookup yields CDR1 NSHNY and CDR2 SYGAGN. This CDR3 has 12 residues. The DNA read from the CDR3 is TGTGCCAGCAGTGCCGGGGGGGAC. Translated: CASSAGGD. The whole CDR3 protein reads CASSAGGDTQYF.

A note on this clone: This sequence may be a read error, since a much larger clone differs from it by one base. The gene names given are mouse names. The read halts 4 residues ahead of the CDR3 end, with the missing end drawn from the germline J gene. This chain uses TRBV13-1 with TRBJ1-1; D remains ambiguous. Germline loops: CDR1 NSHNY, CDR2 SYGAGN. V was cut by 2 bases and J by 1 base, with 3 bases left in between. The CDR3 runs 12 residues. The CDR3 reads CASSDKNTEVFF. The part of the CDR3 DNA that was read is TGTGCCAGCAGTGACAAAAACACA.

Comment on this clone: Genes and germline are mouse. The read is 4 residues too short to cover the CDR3 end, so that end is filled in from the germline J gene. The chain combines TRBV31 with TRBJ1-1, with 7 bases lining up with TRBD1. The CDR3 loop spans 15 amino acids. Germline CDR1 and CDR2: GKSSPN and SITVG. The DNA read from the CDR3 is TGTGCCTGGAGCCTCGCACTAGGGGGCAGGACA. Translation gives CAWSLALGGRT. The CDR3, in full, reads CAWSLALGGRTEVFF. The complete variable domain, with remaining parts taken from reference TRBV31 and TRBJ1-1, reads AQTIHQWPVAEIKAVGSPLSLGCTIKGKSSPNLYWYWQATGGTLQQLFYSITVGQVESVVQLNLSASRPKDDQFILSTEKLLLSHSGFYLCAWSLALGGRTEVFFGKGTRLTVV.

Remarks on this clone: Gene names denote mouse genes. CDR3 loop: CAWSLGQGADYTF. CDR3 bases read: TGTGCCTGGAGTCTGGGACAGGGGGCC. The J gene is TRBJ1-2, the V gene TRBV31; 11 nucleotides line up with TRBD1. The read halts 4 residues ahead of the CDR3 end, with the missing end drawn from the germline J gene. The CDR3 contains 13 residues. The germline CDR1 and CDR2 sequences are GKSSPN and SITVG.

To note about this clone: The genes are named according to mouse. The read ends 4 residues shy of where the CDR3 ends; the end is completed using the germline J gene. V usage is TRBV19 and J usage is TRBJ1-1; the D is unclear. Germline-derived CDR1 and CDR2 are FNHDT and SITEND (reference sequence). Trimming pared 5 bases from V and 0 bases from J, leaving 14 bases between. The CDR3 covers 15 residues. The CDR3 is CASSPPQTSNTEVFF. CDR3 bases read: TGTGCCAGCAGCCCTCCCCAAACATCAAACACA.

In its sample, this clone was seen a few times. These gene names are mouse names. From the germline J gene comes the end of the CDR3, since the read stops 4 residues before it. The gene calls are TRBV1 and TRBJ1-1; the D gene is possibly TRBD1 (6 bases). From germline, CDR1 is NSQYPW and CDR2 LRSPGD (reference sequence). The CDR3 totals 14 residues. V lost 4 bases and J lost 4, with 13 bases in between. This CDR3 is CTCSESRDTTEVFF. Partial CDR3 DNA: TGCACCTGCAGTGAGTCCCGGGACACCACA.

For this clone: Gene names and germline match the mouse. The CDR3 extends 4 residues past the end of the read, so its final part is completed from the germline J gene. V gene TRBV19 combines with J gene TRBJ2-2; TRBD1 agrees at 7 bases. The V and J ends lost 4 bases and 1 base, in that order; junction bases with no gene match: 7. Germline CDR1 is FNHDT and CDR2 is SITEND (reference sequence). This CDR3 has 16 amino acids. The CDR3 here is CASSRGQKKNTGQLYF. CDR3 bases read: TGTGCCAGCAGTCGGGGACAGAAAAAAAACACCGGG.

This clone was found a few times. Genes and germline are mouse. The CDR3 end is not reached by the read, which stops 4 residues before it; the germline J gene fills it in. The chain employs TRBV13-1 and TRBJ2-2, with D tentatively TRBD1 (6 bases). CDR3 length: 15 amino acids. CDR1 is NSHNY, CDR2 SYGAGN, per germline. The V gene lost 6 bases and the J gene lost 3 bases, with 15 bases spanning the gap. This CDR3 reads CASNPQGWDTGQLYF. The part of the CDR3 DNA that was read is TGTGCCAGCAACCCTCAGGGGTGGGACACCGGG.

This clone has a handful of counts. The genes and germline here are from mouse. The read halts 3 residues ahead of the CDR3 end, with the missing end drawn from the germline J gene. V usage is TRBV13-3 and J usage is TRBJ1-6, with TRBD1 as a possible D gene (5 bases). TRBJ1-6 is an ORF, with its function uncertain. CDR1 is NNHDY, CDR2 SYVADS, per germline. V gave up 3 bases and J gave up 0 bases, with 7 bases separating them. The CDR3 has 15 amino acids. The DNA read from the CDR3 is TGTGCCAGCAGTGGGACATATTCCTATAATTCGCCC. Its translation: CASSGTYSYNSP. The complete CDR3 protein is CASSGTYSYNSPLYF.

This clone has more than one count but fewer than ten. Any gene name here is a mouse gene name. The read ends 4 residues early relative to the CDR3; the germline J gene fills the gap. The chain combines TRBV1 with TRBJ2-3; D is possibly TRBD1 (6 bases). The CDR3 extends over 17 amino acids. Germline V lookup: CDR1 NSQYPW, CDR2 LRSPGD (reference sequence). V was pared by 0 bases and J by 0 bases, with 13 bases between. Incomplete CDR3 DNA: TGCACCTGCAGTGCAGATACAGGACAGACTAGTGCAGAA. It yields the protein CTCSADTGQTSAE. Given in full, the CDR3 is CTCSADTGQTSAETLYF.

At least ten counts were recorded for this clone. Mouse germline and gene names are used. The CDR3 extends 4 residues past the end of the read, so its final part is completed from the germline J gene. This specimen includes other DNA sequences encoding the same CDR3. The chain has TRBV17 and TRBJ2-5; 11 positions match TRBD2. The CDR3 extends over 15 amino acids. Germline V CDR1 and CDR2: MNHDT, YYDKIL. V gave up 1 base and J gave up 3 bases; unmatched junction bases: 0. The part of the CDR3 DNA that was read is TGTGCTAGCAGTAGAGGGGACTGGGGGCAAGAC. This codes for CASSRGDWGQD. The CDR3, in full, reads CASSRGDWGQDTQYF.

This clone was seen only a few times. These gene names are mouse names. From the germline J gene comes the end of the CDR3, since the read stops 4 residues before it. The V and J genes are TRBV14 and TRBJ2-5; TRBD1 aligns across 8 bases. The CDR3 spans 14 residues. Per the germline V gene, CDR1 is SGHDT and CDR2 is FRDEAV. The CDR3 loop reads CASSSDRVGDTQYF. CDR3 DNA, as far as it was read: TGTGCCAGCAGTTCGGACAGGGTGGGAGAC.

This clone appeared a few times. Germline and genes: mouse. The read comes to an end 4 residues before the CDR3 does, leaving the germline J gene to fill in the end. J is TRBJ2-3 and V is TRBV13-3, with D tentatively TRBD1 (5 bases). This CDR3 has 15 amino acids. V lost 4 bases and J 0 bases, leaving 12 bases between the germline ends. Germline-derived CDR1 and CDR2 are NNHDY and SYVADS. CDR3 sequence: CASSLTDPSAETLYF. The DNA read from the CDR3 is TGTGCCAGCAGTCTGACAGACCCTAGTGCAGAA.

Worth noting for this clone: Mouse gene names apply. The CDR3 end is not reached by the read, which stops 4 residues before it; the germline J gene fills it in. The chain is built from TRBV5 and TRBJ2-5; tentative D call: TRBD2 (7 bases). Germline-derived CDR1 and CDR2 are LGHNA and YNLKQL (reference sequence). The CDR3 length is 15 residues. The V end was cut by 1 base, the J end by 3 bases, with 11 bases between. The CDR3 bases that were read are TGTGCCAGCAGCCAAGGCCTGGGGGCGCAAGAC. It is translated as CASSQGLGAQD. The entire CDR3 is CASSQGLGAQDTQYF.

In regard to this clone: These gene names are mouse names. The DNA ends 4 residues before the CDR3 does, and the rest of the CDR3 is filled in from the germline J gene. This sample also contains other DNA sequences that code for the same CDR3. This chain uses TRBV1 with TRBJ2-2; TRBD2 matches at 9 bases. The germline gives CDR1 NSQYPW, CDR2 LRSPGD (reference sequence). The V gene end was trimmed by 0 bases and the J gene end by 2 bases; junction bases not matched to a gene: 1. The CDR3 covers 16 residues. CDR3 region: CTCSAEGTGNTGQLYF. The CDR3 bases that were read are TGCACCTGCAGTGCAGAAGGGACTGGGAACACCGGG. Based on the CDR3 plus reference TRBV1 and TRBJ2-2, the full variable domain is VTLLEQNPRWRLVPRGQAVNLRCILKNSQYPWMSWYQQDLQKQLQWLFTLRSPGDKEVKSLPGADYLATRVTDTELRLQVANMSQGRTLYCTCSAEGTGNTGQLYFGEGSKLTVL.

Note on this clone: The genes are named according to mouse. The read terminates 4 residues before the CDR3 end, so the remaining end is supplied by the germline J gene. The chain carries TRBV13-1 and TRBJ2-1, with 9 bases lining up with TRBD2. In germline, CDR1 is NSHNY, CDR2 SYGAGN. The J segment lost 5 bases and the V segment lost 3 bases, leaving 3 bases of the junction unmatched. This CDR3 contains 14 residues. The sequenced part of the CDR3 DNA is TGTGCCAGCAGTGTGGGGGGGCGGGATGCT. Translating gives CASSVGGRDA. Given in full, the CDR3 is CASSVGGRDAEQFF.

This clone has ten or more counts. All gene names here are mouse names. The CDR3 end falls 4 residues outside the read, so it is completed with the germline J gene. V gene TRBV13-2 combines with J gene TRBJ2-2; 8 nucleotides agree with TRBD1. CDR3 length: 15 residues. Germline V lookup: CDR1 NNHNN, CDR2 SYGAGS (reference sequence). V was clipped by 5 bases and J by 1 base; unmatched bases: 4. The CDR3 loop reads CASGGDRRNTGQLYF. The sequenced part of the CDR3 DNA is TGTGCCAGCGGGGGGGACAGGAGAAACACCGGG.

A note on this clone: The gene symbols are mouse symbols. The missing CDR3 end, 4 residues past where the read stops, is filled in from the germline J gene. This rearrangement joins TRBV19 to TRBJ2-7; D is unresolved. Germline CDR1 FNHDT, CDR2 SITEND (reference sequence). This CDR3 contains 13 residues. The V and J ends lost 4 bases and 0 bases respectively, with 8 bases between them. The DNA read from the CDR3 is TGTGCCAGCAGTTTCAGGAGCTCCTAT. Translating it yields CASSFRSSY. The full CDR3 protein is CASSFRSSYEQYF.

This clone was detected only a few times. Genes here carry mouse names. The sequence runs out 4 residues before the end of the CDR3; the remainder is reconstructed from the germline J gene. The V call is TRBV5, the J call TRBJ2-3; tentatively, D is TRBD1 (5 bases). The V end lost 4 bases, the J end lost 1 base, and 9 bases lay between the germline ends. The CDR3 extends over 14 amino acids. The V gene's germline CDR1 is LGHNA and CDR2 YNLKQL (reference sequence). The CDR3 protein is CASSPPRGAETLYF. The sequenced part of the CDR3 DNA is TGTGCCAGCAGCCCCCCCAGGGGTGCAGAA.

This clone was found a few times. The gene names here belong to mouse. The sequenced fragment ends 4 residues before the CDR3 boundary, so the rest is inferred from the germline J gene. V usage is TRBV19 and J usage is TRBJ1-2; 7 bases are a match to TRBD1. V lost 3 bases, J lost 3 bases, and 5 bases stayed unmatched. Germline V CDR1 and CDR2: FNHDT, SITEND (reference sequence). The CDR3 runs 14 residues. The CDR3 DNA, read in part, is TGTGCCAGCAGTAGCACAGGGGTAGACTCC. It specifies CASSSTGVDS. The whole CDR3 is CASSSTGVDSDYTF. The complete variable domain, with remaining parts taken from reference TRBV19 and TRBJ1-2, reads GGIITQTPKFLIGQEGQKLTLKCQQNFNHDTMYWYRQDSGKGLRLIYYSITENDLQKGDLSEGYDASREKKSSFSLTVTSAQKNEMAVFLCASSSTGVDSDYTFGSGTRLLVI.

About this clone itself: Mouse names are used for the genes. The missing CDR3 end, 4 residues past where the read stops, is filled in from the germline J gene. The chain carries TRBV13-2 and TRBJ2-1; 9 bases agree with TRBD1. CDR3 length: 15 amino acids. Germline loops: CDR1 NNHNN, CDR2 SYGAGS (reference sequence). V was clipped by 2 bases and J by 3 bases; unmatched bases: 3. The CDR3 loop reads CASGERGQGYAEQFF. The covered CDR3 bases are TGTGCCAGCGGTGAGAGGGGACAGGGCTATGCT.

Worth noting for this clone: The gene names given are mouse names. Read coverage stops 4 residues before the CDR3 terminus; the germline J gene supplies the remainder. The genes are TRBV29 and TRBJ1-1, with 7 bases lining up with TRBD1. CDR1 and CDR2 (germline): MSHET, SYDVDS. The trim removed 2 bases at V and 1 base at J, leaving 4 bases unmatched. CDR3 length: 15 amino acids. This CDR3 is CASSLPGTENTEVFF. The CDR3 bases that were read are TGTGCTAGCAGTTTACCCGGGACAGAAAACACA.